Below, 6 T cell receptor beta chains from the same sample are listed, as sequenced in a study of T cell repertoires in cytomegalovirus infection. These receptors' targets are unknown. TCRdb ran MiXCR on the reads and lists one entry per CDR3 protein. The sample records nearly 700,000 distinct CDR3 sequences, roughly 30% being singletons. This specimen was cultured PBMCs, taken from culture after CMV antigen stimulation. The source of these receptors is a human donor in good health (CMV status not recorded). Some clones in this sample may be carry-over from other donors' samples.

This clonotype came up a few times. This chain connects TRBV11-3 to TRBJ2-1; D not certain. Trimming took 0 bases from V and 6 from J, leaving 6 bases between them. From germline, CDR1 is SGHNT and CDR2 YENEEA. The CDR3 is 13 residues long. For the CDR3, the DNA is TGTGCCAGCAGCTTAGATCAGGCCAATGAGCAGTTCTTC. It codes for CASSLDQANEQFF.

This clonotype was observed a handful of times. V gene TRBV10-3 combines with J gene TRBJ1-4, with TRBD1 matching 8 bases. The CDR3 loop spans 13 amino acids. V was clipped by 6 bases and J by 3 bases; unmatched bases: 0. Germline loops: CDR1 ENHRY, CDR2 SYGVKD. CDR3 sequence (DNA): TGTGCCATCAGGGACAGGGCTAATGAAAAACTGTTTTTT. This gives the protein CAIRDRANEKLFF.

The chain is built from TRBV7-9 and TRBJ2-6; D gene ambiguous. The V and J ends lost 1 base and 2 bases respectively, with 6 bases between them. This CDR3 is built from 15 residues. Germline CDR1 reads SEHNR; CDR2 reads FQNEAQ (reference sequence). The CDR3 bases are TGTGCCAGCAGCTTAGGGTTCGCTGGGGCCAACGTCCTGACTTTC. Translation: CASSLGFAGANVLTF. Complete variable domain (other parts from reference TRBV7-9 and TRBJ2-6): DTGVSQNPRHKITKRGQNVTFRCDPISEHNRLYWYRQTLGQGPEFLTYFQNEAQLEKSRLLSDRFSAERPKGSFSTLEIQRTEQGDSAMYLCASSLGFAGANVLTFGAGSRLTVL.

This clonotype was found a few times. CDR3 sequence reads: CASSQGGRGAEKLFF. The CDR3 DNA reads as TGCGCCAGCAGCCAAGGAGGCCGGGGTGCAGAAAAACTGTTTTTT. The gene calls are TRBV4-3 and TRBJ1-4; no clear D gene. Germline V gene sequence: CDR1 LGHNA, CDR2 YSLEER. V was clipped by 1 base and J by 8 bases, with 14 bases between them. The CDR3 has 15 amino acids.

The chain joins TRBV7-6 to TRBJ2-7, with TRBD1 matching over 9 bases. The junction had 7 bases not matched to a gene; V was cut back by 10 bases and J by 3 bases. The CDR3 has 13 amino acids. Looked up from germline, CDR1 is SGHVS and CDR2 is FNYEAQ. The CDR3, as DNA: TGTGCCACCAAACAGGGGGCCCTCTACGAGCAGTACTTC. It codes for CATKQGALYEQYF.

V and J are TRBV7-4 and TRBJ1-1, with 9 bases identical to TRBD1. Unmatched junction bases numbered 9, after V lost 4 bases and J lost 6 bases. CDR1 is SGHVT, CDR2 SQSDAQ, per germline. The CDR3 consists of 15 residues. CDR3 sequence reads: CASSSIRDREAEAFF. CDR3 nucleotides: TGTGCCAGCAGCTCAATCCGGGACAGGGAGGCTGAAGCTTTCTTT.